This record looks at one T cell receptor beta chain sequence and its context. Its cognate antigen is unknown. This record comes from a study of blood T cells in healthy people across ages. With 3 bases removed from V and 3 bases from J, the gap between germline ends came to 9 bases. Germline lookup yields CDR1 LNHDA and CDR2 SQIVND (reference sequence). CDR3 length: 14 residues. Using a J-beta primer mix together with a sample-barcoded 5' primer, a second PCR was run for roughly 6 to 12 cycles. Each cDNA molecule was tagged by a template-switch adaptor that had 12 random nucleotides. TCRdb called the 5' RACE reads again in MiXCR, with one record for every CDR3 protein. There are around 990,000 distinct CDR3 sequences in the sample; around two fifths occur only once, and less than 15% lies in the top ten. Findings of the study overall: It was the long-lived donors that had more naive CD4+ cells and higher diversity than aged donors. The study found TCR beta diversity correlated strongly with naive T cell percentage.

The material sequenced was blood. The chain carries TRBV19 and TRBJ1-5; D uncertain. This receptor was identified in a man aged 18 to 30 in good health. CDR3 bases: TGTGCCAGTAGTATTCTGCCGATCAATCAGCCCCAGCATTTT. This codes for CASSILPINQPQHF. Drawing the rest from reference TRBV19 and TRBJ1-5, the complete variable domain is DGGITQSPKYLFRKEGQNVTLSCEQNLNHDAMYWYRQDPGQGLRLIYYSQIVNDFQKGDIAEGYSVSREKKESFPLTVTSAQKNPTAFYLCASSILPINQPQHFGDGTRLSIL.